These T cell receptor beta chains were read from a single sample in a study of Graves' ophthalmopathy and Graves' hyperthyroidism. TCRdb used MiXCR to reprocess the multiplex PCR reads, holding one entry per CDR3 protein. Of some 150,000 distinct CDR3 sequences listed, under 45% are singletons. The specimen was peripheral blood. The receptor source for this set is a man aged 30 to 45 with Graves' ophthalmopathy. Both conserved end residues are part of each CDR3. D genes are given only for firm matches. Some rows have no size entry. The others give once, few or many, or a class for an expanded clone.

clone_size j_call v_call d_call cdr3_aa cdr3_nt
NA TRBJ1-2 TRBV12-3/TRBV12-4 NA CASRPNGNYGYTF TGTGCCAGCAGACCCAATGGGAACTATGGCTACACCTTC
NA TRBJ2-7 TRBV7-2 NA CASSPAGDSYEQYF TGTGCCAGCAGCCCAGCCGGGGATTCATACGAGCAGTACTTC
NA TRBJ1-1 TRBV19 NA CASNDRRTEAFF TGTGCCAGTAACGATCGTCGCACTGAAGCTTTCTTT
many TRBJ2-2 TRBV9 NA CASKIGVGTGELFF TGTGCCAGCAAGATTGGAGTGGGCACCGGGGAGCTGTTTTTT
NA TRBJ2-2 TRBV7-8 TRBD2 CASSLLGTSNTGELFF TGTGCCAGCAGCTTACTCGGGACTAGTAACACCGGGGAGCTGTTTTTT
NA TRBJ1-2 TRBV6-1 NA CASSRGDTNYGYTF TGTGCCAGCAGTCGCGGGGACACTAACTATGGCTACACCTTC
NA TRBJ2-5 TRBV24-1 TRBD1 CATGSAGGDRETQYF TGTGCCACCGGTTCTGCCGGCGGGGACAGGGAGACCCAGTACTTC
NA TRBJ1-2 TRBV12-3/TRBV12-4 NA CASTLAGRENYGYTF TGTGCCAGCACCCTAGCGGGCAGGGAGAACTATGGCTACACCTTC
many TRBJ2-7 TRBV4-3 NA CASSRGSHEQYF TGCGCCAGCAGCCGAGGCTCTCACGAGCAGTACTTC
many TRBJ1-2 TRBV6-2/TRBV6-3 NA CASSYSGYAGPAYGYTF TGTGCCAGCAGTTACTCGGGTTATGCAGGACCGGCCTATGGCTACACCTTC
many TRBJ2-7 TRBV7-2 NA CASKRTGTYEQYF TGTGCCAGCAAACGTACAGGAACCTACGAGCAGTACTTC
NA TRBJ1-2 TRBV7-8 NA CASSATGGGSRSGGYTF TGTGCCAGCAGCGCTACGGGTGGGGGAAGTAGGTCAGGAGGCTACACCTTC
NA TRBJ1-5 TRBV19 NA CASSIAGQLSNQPQHF TGTGCCAGTAGTATAGCTGGCCAGCTAAGCAATCAGCCCCAGCATTTT
NA TRBJ1-2 TRBV6-1 NA CASSEDRRGYGYTF TGTGCCAGCAGTGAAGATAGAAGGGGGTATGGCTACACCTTC
many TRBJ2-5 TRBV11-3 NA CASRLGRAGETQYF TGTGCCAGCAGGTTGGGACGGGCGGGAGAGACCCAGTACTTC
NA TRBJ1-5 TRBV6-2/TRBV6-3 NA CASSTMGAQHF TGTGCCAGCAGCACCATGGGTGCCCAGCATTTT
many TRBJ1-6 TRBV27 NA CASSLMAGGRGTYNSPPHF TGTGCCAGCAGTTTGATGGCCGGCGGCCGGGGAACCTATAATTCACCCCCCCACTTT
NA TRBJ2-7 TRBV29-1 NA CSVLIAAGSYEQYF TGCAGCGTCCTCATAGCGGCCGGATCCTACGAGCAGTACTTC
NA TRBJ2-6 TRBV5-1 TRBD1 CASSRTGDGANVLTF TGCGCCAGCAGCAGGACAGGTGACGGGGCCAACGTCCTGACTTTC
many TRBJ2-4 TRBV6-2/TRBV6-3 NA CASLAKNIQYF TGTGCCAGCCTAGCCAAAAACATTCAGTACTTC
many TRBJ2-5 TRBV3-1 NA CASSPKGLETQYF TGTGCCAGCAGCCCGAAGGGGTTGGAGACCCAGTACTTC
NA TRBJ1-2 TRBV12-3/TRBV12-4 NA CASKGRDGSGYTF TGTGCCAGCAAGGGCAGGGACGGATCTGGCTACACCTTC